Shown below are 24 T cell receptor beta chains from a single sample sequenced in a study of blood T cell repertoires in COVID-19. Assay: immunoSEQ multiplex PCR; the TCRdb copy retains only in-frame clones and omits some. The table lists tens of thousands of clones, roughly 82% of them singletons, with about 19% in the top ten. The sample taken for sequencing was peripheral blood. The receptors were gathered from a human donor in a cohort sampled during active COVID-19.

The chain links TRBV9 to TRBJ2-5; 7 positions agree with TRBD2. This CDR3 is built from 14 residues. Unmatched junction bases numbered 2, after V lost 2 bases and J lost 1 base. Germline lookup yields CDR1 SGDLS and CDR2 YYNGEE. The CDR3 nucleotides are TGTGCCAGCAGCGTCGCGGGGGTCCAAGAGACCCAGTACTTC. It yields the protein CASSVAGVQETQYF.

CDR3 residues: CASSPGTGPFYEQYF. CDR3 nucleotides: TGTGCCAGCAGTCCGGGGACAGGGCCTTTCTACGAGCAGTACTTC. This chain uses TRBV27 with TRBJ2-7; 9 positions agree with TRBD1. After removal of 5 bases from V and 3 bases from J, the junction contained 8 bases not matched to a gene. Germline loops: CDR1 MNHEY, CDR2 SMNVEV (reference sequence). The CDR3 is 15 residues long.

This sequence joins TRBV6-2 or TRBV6-3 and TRBJ2-7, with D tentatively TRBD1 (5 bases). Germline V CDR1 and CDR2: MNHEY, SVGEGT. CDR3 size: 15 residues. V lost 4 bases and J 3 bases, leaving 16 bases between the germline ends. The CDR3 DNA sequence: TGTGCCAGCAGTTTACCACAGGATACGGGCTACGAGCAGTACTTC. This sequence encodes CASSLPQDTGYEQYF.

V and J are TRBV6-5 and TRBJ2-5; 7 bases fit TRBD1. With 7 bases clipped from V and 5 bases from J, the junction kept 13 bases outside the gene matches. CDR3 length equals 15 residues. CDR1 and CDR2 (germline): MNHEY, SVGAGI. CDR3 bases: TGTGCCAGCACCCGATACAGGGGATCGGGGGAGACCCAGTACTTC. Encoded protein: CASTRYRGSGETQYF.

The genes are TRBV19 and TRBJ1-2; 8 bases align to TRBD1. The CDR3 extends over 14 amino acids. The V and J ends lost 3 bases and 7 bases, in that order; junction bases with no gene match: 7. Germline loops: CDR1 LNHDA, CDR2 SQIVND (reference sequence). In DNA, the CDR3 is TGTGCCAGTAGTATTGGACAGGGAATGTTTGGCTACACCTTC. This encodes CASSIGQGMFGYTF.

The chain carries TRBV5-1 and TRBJ2-5; perhaps TRBD2 as D (6 bases). CDR1 is SGHRS and CDR2 is YFSETQ in the germline V gene. The V gene lost 0 bases and the J gene lost 1 base, with 7 bases spanning the gap. This CDR3 spans 14 amino acids. CDR3 protein: CASSLGDFQETQYF. In nucleotides, the CDR3 is TGCGCCAGCAGCTTGGGGGACTTCCAAGAGACCCAGTACTTC. The full variable domain, its missing parts supplied by reference TRBV5-1 and TRBJ2-5, is KAGVTQTPRYLIKTRGQQVTLSCSPISGHRSVSWYQQTPGQGLQFLFEYFSETQRNKGNFPGRFSGRQFSNSRSEMNVSTLELGDSALYLCASSLGDFQETQYFGPGTRLLVL.

By share, this clone counts as medium-sized. J is TRBJ1-2 and V is TRBV4-1; the match to TRBD1 covers 8 bases. V shed 3 bases, J shed 7 bases, and the junction held 7 bases outside the gene matches. The CDR3 is 14 amino acids. The V gene's germline CDR1 is MGHRA and CDR2 YSYEKL. The CDR3 loop is CASSHGAGGGGYTF. CDR3 DNA sequence: TGCGCCAGCAGCCACGGCGCAGGGGGCGGTGGCTACACCTTC.

The chain is built from TRBV3-1 (or the pseudogene TRBV3-2) and TRBJ1-1; TRBD1 is a possible D gene (5 bases). This CDR3 spans 14 amino acids. Germline assignment: CDR1 LGHDT and CDR2 YNNKEL (reference sequence). Trimming stripped 1 base from V and 1 base from J, with 7 bases between. CDR3 sequence: CASSQGGGNTEAFF. In DNA form, the CDR3 reads TGTGCCAGCAGCCAAGGGGGCGGGAACACTGAAGCTTTCTTT.

V is TRBV2 and J is TRBJ1-4, with D unclear. Germline CDR1 is SNHLY and CDR2 is FYNNEI. V lost 2 bases, J lost 0 bases, and 4 bases lay in between. The CDR3 is 14 residues long. The CDR3 protein is CASSEFTTNEKLFF. CDR3 DNA: TGTGCCAGCAGTGAATTCACAACTAATGAAAAACTGTTTTTT.

The V call is TRBV18, the J call TRBJ2-3; D possibly corresponds to TRBD2 (6 bases). V dropped 2 bases and J dropped 4 bases, with 16 bases sitting between them. The CDR3 consists of 16 residues. CDR1 is KGHSH, CDR2 LQKENI, per germline. The CDR3 bases are TGTGCCAGCTCACCAAAGGTGGAGGGTTGGGCAGATACGCAGTATTTT. Translating gives CASSPKVEGWADTQYF.

A note on this clone: Different DNA sequences within this sample yield the same CDR3. The chain uses TRBV5-1 and TRBJ1-1; no definite D call. The CDR3 consists of 13 residues. Looked up from germline, CDR1 is SGHRS and CDR2 is YFSETQ. Trimming took off 1 base at V and 2 bases at J, with 6 bases between the two ends. In nucleotides, the CDR3 is TGCGCCAGCAGCTTGACCGGTAACACTGAAGCTTTCTTT. Translated: CASSLTGNTEAFF.

The chain uses TRBV6-2 or TRBV6-3 and TRBJ1-5; tentative D call: TRBD1 (5 bases). With 4 bases removed from V and 7 bases from J, the gap between germline ends came to 8 bases. The CDR3 runs to 12 residues. The germline CDR1 and CDR2 sequences are MNHEY and SVGEGT. The DNA for the CDR3 is TGTGCCAGCAGTTGGAAGGGGCAGCCCCAGCATTTT. Translating gives CASSWKGQPQHF.

The genes are TRBV6-2 or TRBV6-3 and TRBJ2-2, with 8 bases lining up with TRBD1. CDR1 is MNHEY and CDR2 is SVGEGT in the germline V gene. The CDR3 runs to 15 residues. Trimming cost V 5 bases and J 3 bases; bases outside gene matches: 5. The DNA of the CDR3 is TGTGCCAGCAGTGACTACAGGGGGTACACCGGGGAGCTGTTTTTT. It specifies CASSDYRGYTGELFF.

This clone appeared a single time. The gene calls are TRBV2 and TRBJ1-1, with no clear D. The ends were cut back, 7 bases at V and 0 bases at J, with 12 bases in the middle. Germline-derived CDR1 and CDR2 are SNHLY and FYNNEI. CDR3 size: 14 residues. CDR3 coding DNA: TGTGCCAGCACCGCTGAGGGCCTGAACACTGAAGCTTTCTTT. This sequence encodes CASTAEGLNTEAFF. Variable domain in full (rest from reference TRBV2 and TRBJ1-1): EPEVTQTPSHQVTQMGQEVILRCVPISNHLYFYWYRQILGQKVEFLVSFYNNEISEKSEIFDDQFSVERPDGSNFTLKIRSTKLEDSAMYFCASTAEGLNTEAFFGQGTRLTVV.

This chain links TRBV5-4 with TRBJ2-7, with D possibly TRBD1 on 5 matching bases. Germline V gene data show CDR1 as SGHNT and CDR2 as YYREEE (reference sequence). V was cut by 0 bases and J by 7 bases, with 11 bases left in between. The CDR3 extends over 13 amino acids. The DNA of the CDR3 is TGTGCCAGCAGCTTGGAAAGGGGTTGGGAGCAGTACTTC. It yields the protein CASSLERGWEQYF. The variable domain in full, completed from reference TRBV5-4 and TRBJ2-7, reads ETGVTQSPTHLIKTRGQQVTLRCSSQSGHNTVSWYQQALGQGPQFIFQYYREEENGRGNFPPRFSGLQFPNYSSELNVNALELDDSALYLCASSLERGWEQYFGPGTRLTVT.

The V gene is TRBV10-3, the J gene TRBJ1-3; D not resolved. Trimming cost V 2 bases and J 0 bases, with 5 bases left between them. Germline loops: CDR1 ENHRY, CDR2 SYGVKD. CDR3 size: 14 residues. This chain's CDR3 is CAISEGSSGNTIYF. DNA for the CDR3: TGTGCCATCAGTGAGGGGAGCTCTGGAAACACCATATATTTT.

The chain has TRBV3-1 (or the pseudogene TRBV3-2) and TRBJ1-5, with D uncertain. V lost 3 bases and J lost 0, with 9 bases in between. The V gene's germline CDR1 is LGHDT and CDR2 YNNKEL (reference sequence). The CDR3 runs to 15 residues. The CDR3 sequence: CASSHVGNSNQPQHF. The CDR3 nucleotides read TGTGCCAGCAGCCACGTCGGGAATAGCAATCAGCCCCAGCATTTT.

The chain is built from TRBV7-8 and TRBJ2-1, with TRBD1 matching over 8 bases. Trimming took 1 base from V and 7 from J; bases not matched to a gene: 0. The CDR3 is made up of 13 amino acids. Per the germline V gene, CDR1 is SGHVS and CDR2 is FQNEAQ. The CDR3 DNA reads TGTGCCAGCAGCTTAGACAGGGGGAATGAGCAGTTCTTC. Translation gives CASSLDRGNEQFF.

The rearrangement uses TRBV10-3 and TRBJ2-7; a possible D gene is TRBD2 (6 bases). The CDR3 is made up of 13 amino acids. Trimming took 4 bases from V and 3 from J, leaving 10 bases between them. Germline V gene sequence: CDR1 ENHRY, CDR2 SYGVKD. The CDR3 loop is CAISGQGGYEQYF. The CDR3, as DNA: TGTGCCATCAGTGGGCAGGGAGGCTACGAGCAGTACTTC.

V and J are TRBV12-1 and TRBJ1-2. TRBV12-1 is annotated as a pseudogene. This CDR3 comprises 15 residues. The CDR3 here is CASSFARKNLYGYTF. The CDR3 DNA is TGTGCCAGCAGCTTTGCGCGAAAGAACCTCTATGGCTACACCTTC.

V gene TRBV7-2 combines with J gene TRBJ2-7; no reliable D call. Per the germline V gene, CDR1 is SGHTA and CDR2 is FQGNSA. The V end was cut by 3 bases, the J end by 4 bases, with 7 bases between. CDR3 size: 12 residues. DNA of the CDR3: TGTGCCAGCAGCTTCCCCGAGTACGAGCAGTACTTC. Translation: CASSFPEYEQYF.

This chain uses TRBV9 with TRBJ2-2; D ambiguous. V shed 0 bases and J shed 3 bases, with 6 bases lying between them. This CDR3 is built from 14 residues. Looked up from germline, CDR1 is SGDLS and CDR2 is YYNGEE. CDR3 nucleotides: TGTGCCAGCAGCGTAGTAAGCGACACCGGGGAGCTGTTTTTT. It codes for CASSVVSDTGELFF.

This CDR3 is CSASDSGTSGKTQYF. CDR3 nucleotide sequence: TGCAGTGCTAGTGATTCTGGGACTAGCGGAAAGACCCAGTACTTC. This chain joins TRBV20-1 and TRBJ2-5; 11 bases match TRBD2. CDR1 and CDR2 (germline): DFQATT, SNEGSKA (reference sequence). V lost 3 bases and J lost 6; bases outside the gene matches: 9. The CDR3 consists of 15 residues.

The rearrangement links TRBV18 to TRBJ2-1; 7 bases match TRBD1. The CDR3 totals 14 residues. V was clipped by 3 bases and J by 3 bases; unmatched bases: 2. CDR1 is KGHSH, CDR2 LQKENI, per germline. CDR3 protein: CASSPRQGYNEQFF. The CDR3 nucleotides are TGTGCCAGCTCACCCCGACAGGGCTACAATGAGCAGTTCTTC.